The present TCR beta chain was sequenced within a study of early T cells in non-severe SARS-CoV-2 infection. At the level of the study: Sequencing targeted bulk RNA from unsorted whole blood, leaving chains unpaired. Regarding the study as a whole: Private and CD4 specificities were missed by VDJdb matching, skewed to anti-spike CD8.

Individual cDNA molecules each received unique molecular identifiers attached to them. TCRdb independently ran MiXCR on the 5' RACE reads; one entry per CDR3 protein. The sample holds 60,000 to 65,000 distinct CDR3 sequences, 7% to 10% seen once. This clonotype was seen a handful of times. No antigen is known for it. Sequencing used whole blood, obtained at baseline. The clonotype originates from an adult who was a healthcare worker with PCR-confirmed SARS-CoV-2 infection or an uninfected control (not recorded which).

In DNA, the CDR3 is TGTGCCAGCAGCTTAGCCCGTACAGGCCCCTACGAGCAGTACTTC. It codes for CASSLARTGPYEQYF. The chain links TRBV7-8 to TRBJ2-7, with D perhaps matching TRBD1 (5 bases). CDR3 length: 15 amino acids. Germline V lookup: CDR1 SGHVS, CDR2 FQNEAQ. Between the trimmed V and J ends, which lost 0 bases and 2 bases, there was a span of 11 bases.